Listed below are T cell receptor beta chains from one sample, sequenced in a study of T cell responses to AZD1222 COVID-19 vaccine. Clones were read by immunoSEQ multiplex PCR, and TCRdb kept only the in-frame ones, dropping some. The sample carries about 84,000 clones, 70% to 90% recorded once. The input for sequencing was peripheral blood, taken on day 0 of AZD1222 vaccination. The receptors were gathered from an adult in good health. Both conserved end residues are part of each CDR3. Fields, in order: V gene, J gene, CDR3 protein.

TRBV7-2	TRBJ1-1	CASSLAGTYSRGTEAFF
TRBV4-1	TRBJ2-7	CASSQDRGRGGSYEQYF
TRBV6-5	TRBJ2-2	CASSYGRGTGELFF
TRBV9	TRBJ1-1	CASSPLGLDTEAFF
TRBV19	TRBJ2-5	CASSIQGQQETQYF
TRBV6-5	TRBJ2-7	CASSRGGQTYEQYF
TRBV6-2/TRBV6-3	TRBJ2-1	CASSYAGYNEQFF
TRBV18	TRBJ1-2	CASSPPVRDSYGYTF
TRBV10-3	TRBJ1-1	CAISPGYTGDEAFF
TRBV10-3	TRBJ1-1	CAISATGLRAEAFF
TRBV6-1	TRBJ1-5	CASSEIIQPQHF
TRBV9	TRBJ1-3	CASSPRVGEGSGNTIYF
TRBV29-1	TRBJ1-2	CSVDGGWRPGSYGYTF
TRBV9	TRBJ1-1	CASSALTGGTEAFF
TRBV4-2	TRBJ2-1	CASSQPGLQSGNEQFF
TRBV5-1	TRBJ2-3	CASSLGGRAGADTQYF
TRBV27	TRBJ1-2	CATSPAGQAGGYTF
TRBV18	TRBJ2-1	CASPKTGNKRETEQFF
TRBV14	TRBJ1-5	CATPTISINQPQHF
TRBV27	TRBJ2-1	CASSIGGQVEINEQFF
TRBV7-9	TRBJ2-5	CASSFPTGAETQYF
TRBV19	TRBJ2-2	CASSTQGTNTGELFF
TRBV15	TRBJ2-1	CATSRDYRRAGSNNEQFF
TRBV7-3	TRBJ1-1	CASSPQGNTEAFF
TRBV12-3/TRBV12-4	TRBJ1-1	CASSLGGLGAFF
TRBV7-3	TRBJ2-1	CASSLTSVNEQFF
TRBV19	TRBJ2-3	CASSTTSGTQSTQYF
TRBV4-1	TRBJ1-2	CASSPLGSDSGYGYTF
TRBV6-6	TRBJ1-2	CASSTLSPGTGRRYTF
TRBV11-3	TRBJ1-2	CASSPGQGFDYGYTF
TRBV5-1	TRBJ2-1	CASSLGLAGYNEQFF
TRBV5-1	TRBJ2-1	CASSSGLAGGQVFF
TRBV12-3/TRBV12-4	TRBJ1-2	CASSLSGGGYTF
TRBV9	TRBJ2-1	CASSLVGTNNEQFF